This T cell receptor (beta chain) was observed in a study of CD8 T cells in ankylosing spondylitis. Study conclusions and caveats: Ankylosing spondylitis blood appeared to carry a characteristic TCR beta motif of several highly homologous variants. Both synovial fluid and blood in reactive arthritis had previously been reported to carry some motif variants. Enrichment of disease-linked clones was reportedly significant in matched ankylosing spondylitis synovial fluid.

A single record per CDR3 protein comes from TCRdb applying MiXCR to the 5' RACE reads. This sample yields roughly 130,000 distinct CDR3 sequences, of which 7% to 10% are seen a single time; 7.3% belongs to the top ten. The CDR3 sequence is 16 residues long. The germline V gene encodes CDR1 LGHNA and CDR2 YNFKEQ. Trimming stripped 0 bases from V and 5 bases from J, with 16 bases between. This clonotype was found a few times. Its target is not known. The chain recombines TRBV4-2 with TRBJ1-1; maybe TRBD1 (6 bases). The material sequenced was synovial fluid, either unsorted or a sorted T cell fraction (not recorded which). This clonotype was sampled from a male donor with ankylosing spondylitis. Here the CDR3 reads CASSQEAGHRRTEAFF. The CDR3 DNA sequence: TGTGCCAGCAGCCAAGAAGCGGGACACCGCCGGACTGAAGCTTTCTTT.